Listed below are T cell receptor beta chains from one sample, sequenced in a study of cytomegalovirus exposure and HLA in healthy donors. Profiling relied on immunoSEQ multiplex PCR, and the TCRdb table lists in-frame clones only, not all of them. This table has just over 150,000 clones, 65% to 85% appearing once. The source material was PBMCs. The receptors shown here come from a man aged 35 to 55 in good health and CMV-seropositive. The CDR3 runs from the conserved cysteine through the conserved F or W. A D gene is named only where the DNA matches it firmly. A row's size may be missing; if present it is once, few, many or a size class.

TRBV6-1	NA	NA	TRBJ1-1	TGTGCCAGCAGTGAACTGAGCAATGATGAAGCTTTCTTT	CASSELSNDEAFF
TRBV5-6	NA	NA	TRBJ1-2	TGTGCCAGCAGCTTTCGAGCATACTATGGCTACACCTTC	CASSFRAYYGYTF
TRBV5-4	NA	TRBD1	TRBJ2-1	TGTGCCAGCAGCTTGGCCCTACCGGGACAGGGAATCAATGAGCAGTTCTTC	CASSLALPGQGINEQFF
TRBV7-8	few	NA	TRBJ1-1	TGTGCCAGCAGCCCAGGGGACCCCACTGAAGCTTTCTTT	CASSPGDPTEAFF
TRBV15	NA	NA	TRBJ1-2	TGTGCCACCAGCGGACGGTTGGGGGGGTATGGCTACACCTTC	CATSGRLGGYGYTF
TRBV6-6	NA	NA	TRBJ2-5	TGTGCCAGCAGTTACGGGGCCCAAGAGACCCAGTACTTC	CASSYGAQETQYF
TRBV5-1	few	NA	TRBJ2-3	TGCGCCAGCAGCCCCGGAGGCGGGGGCCGCGGGGGCACAGATACGCAGTATTTT	CASSPGGGGRGGTDTQYF
TRBV7-9	NA	NA	TRBJ1-3	TGTGCCAGCAGCTACCCCCTAGGACAACCATCCCGGGGAAACACCATATATTTT	CASSYPLGQPSRGNTIYF
TRBV19	NA	TRBD1	TRBJ2-7	TGTGCCAGTAGTAACATCCCCCTTTCGAGAGCCAGGACAGGGGTGGGGCAGTACTTC	CASSNIPLSRARTGVGQYF
TRBV7-2	NA	NA	TRBJ1-1	TGTGCCAGCAGCAATTCCCGGGGTGACACTGAAGCTTTCTTT	CASSNSRGDTEAFF